This entry describes one T cell receptor beta chain. Each CDR3 protein is one row after TCRdb ran MiXCR on the 5' RACE reads. The sample has 500,000 or so distinct CDR3 sequences; approximately 14% are singletons. This specimen comes from a study of identical twins. Germline CDR1 SGHTS, CDR2 YDEGEE. CDR3 length: 16 residues. J was trimmed by 4 bases and V by 0 bases; bases with no gene match: 7. These data were likewise used in another study, on yellow fever vaccine responses in identical twins.

The chain carries TRBV5-8 and TRBJ1-5; TRBD1 matches at 7 bases. The sequence came from a young woman in good health. The specimen sequenced was CD4+ T cells sorted from blood. This CDR3 is CASSLVVGGPNQPQHF. CDR3 DNA sequence: TGTGCCAGCAGCTTGGTCGTAGGGGGCCCAAATCAGCCCCAGCATTTT.